The TCR beta chain described here comes from a study of identical twins. The sample holds a few counts of this clonotype. No antigen is known for it. General observations from the study: For out-of-frame beta sequences, excess twin sharing was weaker. Clonotypes of the beta chain that were abundant in cord blood carried fewer insertions (memory repertoires showed none). Researchers reported excess low generation probability among twin-shared out-of-frame alpha sequences. Findings came from cross-sectional statistics, without long-term follow-up of donors.

In TCRdb, the 5' RACE reads were re-called with MiXCR into one record per CDR3 protein. The sample includes about 530,000 distinct CDR3 sequences, around 15% of them seen just once. The CDR3 is 18 residues long. Germline CDR1 is MGHRA and CDR2 is YSYEKL. V shed 3 bases, J shed 4 bases, and the junction held 11 bases outside the gene matches. Separately, the same data were catalogued under a study of yellow fever vaccine responses in identical twins.

The sequence came from a woman aged 18-30 years in good health. The chain carries TRBV4-1 and TRBJ2-5, with 13 bases lining up with TRBD2. Source material: CD4+ T cells sorted from blood. Here the CDR3 DNA reads TGCGCCAGCAGCCAGCGAAATCCGGGACTAGCGGGGCCAGAGACCCAGTACTTC. This translates into CASSQRNPGLAGPETQYF.